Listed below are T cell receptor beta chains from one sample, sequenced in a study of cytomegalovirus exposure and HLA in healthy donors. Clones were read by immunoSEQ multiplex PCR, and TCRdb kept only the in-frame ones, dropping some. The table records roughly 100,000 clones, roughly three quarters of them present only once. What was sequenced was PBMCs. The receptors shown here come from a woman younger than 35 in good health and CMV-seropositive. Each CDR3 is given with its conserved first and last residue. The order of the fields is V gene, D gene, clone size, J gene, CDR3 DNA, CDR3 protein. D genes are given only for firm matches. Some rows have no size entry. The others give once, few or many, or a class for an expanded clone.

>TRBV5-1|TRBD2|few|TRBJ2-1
TGCGCCAGCAGCTTGGTTGGCGGGGGGAGCTCCTACAATGAGCAGTTCTTC
CASSLVGGGSSYNEQFF
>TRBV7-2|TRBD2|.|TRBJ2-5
TGTGCCAGCGTGGCAGCCAGCGGGACCGGGGAGACCCAGTACTTC
CASVAASGTGETQYF
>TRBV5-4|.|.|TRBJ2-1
TGTGCCAGCAGCTTGACTACTGAGCAGTTCTTC
CASSLTTEQFF
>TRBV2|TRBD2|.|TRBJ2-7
TGTGCCAGCAGTGCGGCTGCGGGGACTAGCGGCTACGAGCAGTACTTC
CASSAAAGTSGYEQYF
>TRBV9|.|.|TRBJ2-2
TGTGCCAGCACCCGGGCAGCGGTGAACACCGGGGAGCTGTTTTTT
CASTRAAVNTGELFF
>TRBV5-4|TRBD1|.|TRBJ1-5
TGTGCCAGCAGCCCTGGGACAGCCCAAGGCAATCAGCCCCAGCATTTT
CASSPGTAQGNQPQHF
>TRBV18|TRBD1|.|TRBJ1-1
TGTGCCAGCTCGAGCATGGACAGGGACACTGAAGCTTTCTTT
CASSSMDRDTEAFF
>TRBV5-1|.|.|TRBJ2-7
TGCGCCAGCAGTGGCGGGACGATAAACCTCCCTAAACCCGAGCAGTACTTC
CASSGGTINLPKPEQYF
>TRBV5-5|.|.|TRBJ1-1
TGTGCCAGCAGCTTGGTAGACAGGTCCCTCAACACTGAAGCTTTCTTT
CASSLVDRSLNTEAFF
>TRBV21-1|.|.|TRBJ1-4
TGTGCCAGCAGCTACCGGGAAACTAATGAAAAACTGTTTTTT
CASSYRETNEKLFF
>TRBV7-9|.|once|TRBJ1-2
TGTGCCAGCCGACATTCAGGGTTAGGCGGCTACACCTTC
CASRHSGLGGYTF
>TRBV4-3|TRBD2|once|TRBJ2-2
TGCGCCGCCGGGACTAGCGGGAGGGGGGGCACCGGGGAGCTGTTTTTT
CAAGTSGRGGTGELFF
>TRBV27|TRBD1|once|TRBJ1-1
TGTGCCAGCAGTTCTACAGGGGACACTGAAGCTTTCTTT
CASSSTGDTEAFF
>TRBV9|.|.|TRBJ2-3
TGTGCCAGCAGCGTAGTAGGTCAGGGGAGAGGTACGCAGTATTTT
CASSVVGQGRGTQYF
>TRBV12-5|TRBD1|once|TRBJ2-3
TGTGCTAGTGGTTTAGGGACAGGGGGCTTAGTCGATACGCAGTATTTT
CASGLGTGGLVDTQYF
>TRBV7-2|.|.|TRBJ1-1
TGTGCCAGCAGCTTAGAAGGGAGAGCTAACACTGAAGCTTTCTTT
CASSLEGRANTEAFF
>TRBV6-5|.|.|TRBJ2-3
TGTGCCAGCAGCACCCGCGGTGTATCGCAGTATTTT
CASSTRGVSQYF
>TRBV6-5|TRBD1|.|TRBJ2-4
TGTGCCAGCAGTTCGGACAGGTCCGCGGCCAAAAACATTCAGTACTTC
CASSSDRSAAKNIQYF
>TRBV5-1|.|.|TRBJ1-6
TGCGCCAGCAGCCATGGAGAGGTGGAACCCCTCCACTTT
CASSHGEVEPLHF
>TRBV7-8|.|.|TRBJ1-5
TGTGCCAGCAGCTTAGCGGGAAATAGCGGAAATCAGCCCCAGCATTTT
CASSLAGNSGNQPQHF
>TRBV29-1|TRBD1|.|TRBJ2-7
TGCAGCGTTAAACGGGACAGCACCTACGAGCAGTACTTC
CSVKRDSTYEQYF
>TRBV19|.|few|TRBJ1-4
TGTGCCAGTAGTCCCGGCCTACGGAGGGGCAAAAATGAAAAACTGTTTTTT
CASSPGLRRGKNEKLFF
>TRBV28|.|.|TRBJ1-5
TGTGCCAGCAGTTTTCTTGTTAGCAATCAGCCCCAGCATTTT
CASSFLVSNQPQHF
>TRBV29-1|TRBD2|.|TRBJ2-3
TGCAGCTTGCTCCTTTGGACTAGCGGCGGCAGCACAGATACGCAGTATTTT
CSLLLWTSGGSTDTQYF
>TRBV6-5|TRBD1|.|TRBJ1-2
TGTGCCAGCAGGGCCGACAGGGAGCATGGCTACACCTTC
CASRADREHGYTF
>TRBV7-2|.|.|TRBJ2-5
TGTGCCAGCAGCTTAAGACAAGCTGGGTTAAAGGAGACCCAGTACTTC
CASSLRQAGLKETQYF
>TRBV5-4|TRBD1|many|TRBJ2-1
TGTGCCAGCAGCTTGGTTAGACAGGGGGCTTTCAATGAGCAGTTCTTC
CASSLVRQGAFNEQFF
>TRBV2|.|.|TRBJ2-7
TGTGCCAGCAGTGAAGTCCCTAGTACTTACGAGCAGTACTTC
CASSEVPSTYEQYF
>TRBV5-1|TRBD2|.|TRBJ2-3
TGCGCCAGCAGAAGGCTAGCGGGGGCCCCCCCAGGCGCAGATACGCAGTATTTT
CASRRLAGAPPGADTQYF
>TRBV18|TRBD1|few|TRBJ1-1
TGTGCCAGCTCACCACCGTCCCGACAGGGGACTGAAGCTTTCTTT
CASSPPSRQGTEAFF
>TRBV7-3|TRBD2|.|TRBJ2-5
TGTGCCAGCAGTTCTGGACTAGCGGGGGTCCAAGAGACCCAGTACTTC
CASSSGLAGVQETQYF
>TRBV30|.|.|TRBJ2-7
TGTGCCTGGAGTAGGACAGCCACCTACGAGCAGTACTTC
CAWSRTATYEQYF
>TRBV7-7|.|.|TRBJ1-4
TGTGCCAGCAGCTTAGCCCCCGGGGAAAAACTGTTTTTT
CASSLAPGEKLFF
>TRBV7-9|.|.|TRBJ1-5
TGTGCCAGCAGCCCACCGGGCAGGGGACACCAGCCCCAGCATTTT
CASSPPGRGHQPQHF
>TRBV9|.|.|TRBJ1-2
TGTGCCAGCAGCGTAGAAGGACTGCGCTATGGCTACACCTTC
CASSVEGLRYGYTF
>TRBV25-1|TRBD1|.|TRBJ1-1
TGTGCCAGCAGCGACAGGGCCGAGAACACTGAAGCTTTCTTT
CASSDRAENTEAFF
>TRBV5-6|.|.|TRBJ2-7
TGTGCCAGCAGCCCCTCTGGCGGGATTTCCTACGAGCAGTACTTC
CASSPSGGISYEQYF
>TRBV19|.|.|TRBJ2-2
TGTGCCAGTAGTATTGAAGCTACCGGGGAGCTGTTTTTT
CASSIEATGELFF
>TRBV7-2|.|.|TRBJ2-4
TGTGCCAGCAGCCAGGGACAGAGACGCGGGGGGGCCAAAAACATTCAGTACTTC
CASSQGQRRGGAKNIQYF
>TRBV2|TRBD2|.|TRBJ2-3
TGTGCCAGCAGTGAGGAGCGGGGGGACACAGATACGCAGTATTTT
CASSEERGDTDTQYF
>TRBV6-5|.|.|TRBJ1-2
TGTGCCAGCAGTTACTCGACGGGGAATCGCTATGGCTACACCTTC
CASSYSTGNRYGYTF
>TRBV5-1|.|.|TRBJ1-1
TGCGCCAGCAGCTCCGGGACATTGCTGAACACTGAAGCTTTCTTT
CASSSGTLLNTEAFF
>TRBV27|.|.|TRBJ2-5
TGTGCCAGCAGTCCGGGACTTTCGGAGACCCAGTACTTC
CASSPGLSETQYF
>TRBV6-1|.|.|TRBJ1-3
TGTGCCAGCAGTGAAGCGTACTCTGGAAACACCATATATTTT
CASSEAYSGNTIYF
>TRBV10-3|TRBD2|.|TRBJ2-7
TGTGCCACTCTAGCGGGCTACGAGCAGTACTTC
CATLAGYEQYF
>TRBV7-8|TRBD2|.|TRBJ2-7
TGTGCCAGCAGCTTATCGTGGCGGGAGCGCTACGAGCAGTACTTC
CASSLSWRERYEQYF
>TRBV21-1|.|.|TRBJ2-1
TGTGCCAGCAGCAACCCCCGGGCTAGCGGACACAATGAGCAGTTCTTC
CASSNPRASGHNEQFF
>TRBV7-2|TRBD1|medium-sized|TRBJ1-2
TGTGCCAGCAGCCTCCGGGACAGGGAACTTTCGATCTATGGCTACACCTTC
CASSLRDRELSIYGYTF
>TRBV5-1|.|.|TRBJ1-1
TGCGCCAGCAGCTTGGTGGGGGGTTCAATGAACACTGAAGCTTTCTTT
CASSLVGGSMNTEAFF